This T cell receptor (beta chain) is from a study of blood T cells in healthy people across ages (dated by TCRdb to about 2015). For the wider study: Template switching captured roughly one uniquely barcoded TCR beta cDNA molecule per two T cells in model experiments. For two donors (one aged 18 to 29 and one aged 80 or older), the study analyzed two additional independent replicas of 1 million unique cDNA reads from the same blood draw. Age-related changes in TCR beta repertoire diversity were measured in the study by deep sequencing normalized with unique cDNA molecular identifiers. The donors were divided into four age groups: young (average roughly 15 years), middle-aged (almost 40), aged (about 60) and long-lived (roughly 86).

To prepare the library, 5' RACE was applied. TCRdb lists the instrument as Illumina HiSeq 2500. A second about 7 to 11 cycle PCR used a sample-barcoded 5' primer and a J-beta primer mix. Each TCR beta cDNA molecule received a unique molecular identifier from a template-switch 5' adaptor carrying 12 random nucleotides. At least 2.5 million CDR3-containing paired-end reads were obtained from each sample. First-strand cDNA synthesis was performed from all RNA using the Mint cDNA synthesis kit, with priming by a TRBC-specific oligonucleotide. After uracil-DNA glycosylase treatment, a first 18-cycle PCR used universal primers M1SS and BC2_uni_R on all cDNA. The paper's data handling went like this. For normalization, 1 million high-quality reads, each with a distinct molecular identifier, were randomly selected from each sample. Instead of being binned into consensus sequences, reads that shared molecular identifiers were thrown out. MiTCR, set to a Q25 quality threshold and the strictest error-elimination algorithm, was used for CDR3 identification, clonotype clustering and error correction. Lower-bound total TCR beta diversity was estimated with a nonparametric unseen species model using Euler transformation. Through fastp at Q25 and MiXCR, TCRdb rebuilt clones from the public reads, retaining in-frame beta chains. Each CDR3 protein appears once, grouped with its most common genes and DNA. The V and J calls and clone size are TCRdb's, not the authors'. Counted in this sample were 540,000 or so distinct CDR3 sequences; 24% of them appeared once. Approximately 8.7% of the sample comes from the top ten.

Summary of the overall study and its limitations: The percentage of naive T cells measured by flow cytometry correlated strongly with observed TCR beta diversity. Because profiling used bulk unsorted PBMCs, naive and antigen-experienced compartments could not be compared conclusively. Compared with the aged group, more naive CD4+ T cells, fewer expanded clones and increased TCR diversity were shown by the long-lived group, suggesting age selection. Estimates of total diversity based on one million sequenced T cells were regarded as lower bounds and as underestimates. Observed TCR beta diversity per million T cells fell roughly linearly with age, and a significant reduction was already apparent by age about 38. Donor CMV infection status was unknown, potentially confounding age-related changes in expanded clonotypes.

Between the V and J ends, shortened by 5 bases and 2 bases respectively, the junction contains 13 bases. From cysteine to phenylalanine, the CDR3 is 15 amino acids long. Left in the record is the CDR3 DNA by itself, 45 bases read in frame from the first base. According to the germline V gene, CDR1 reads MNHEY and CDR2 reads SVGEGT. The donors were 40 or so Caucasian individuals from Russia, aged roughly 6 to 100 years, who were systemically healthy. Ten milliliters of peripheral blood were drawn from each donor into EDTA-treated Vacutainer tubes. Ficoll-Paque density-gradient centrifugation was used to isolate PBMCs, with at least 7 million per sample. Total RNA, at least 5.5 micrograms per sample, was extracted from PBMCs with Trizol reagent. Naive CD45RAhigh/CD27high T cell percentages were measured by flow cytometry on a PBMC aliquot from every donor. In its sample, this clonotype was seen a few times. Its specific antigen is unknown. Base qualities are not at hand, and no much larger clone is one base apart.

The same specimen was also included in a second study, on T cells of mothers and their children. As described in the second report: Nine systemically healthy Caucasian individuals, comprising three mothers and their six children, were included as donors. cDNA synthesis consumed the entire amount of extracted RNA, loaded at about 1.5 ug RNA in each 15 ul reaction. In the second PCR, the M1S primer introduced both the sample barcodes and 2-4 random nucleotides. Over 8 million TCR beta CDR3 reads came from each mother, compared with around 3 million reads from each child. In both related and unrelated pairs, thymic selection shapes the output of TCR recombination in a similar way, with inherited differences having only a minor effect. Normalized repertoire overlap was always slightly but never significantly higher in related than unrelated mother-child pairs. With a sensitivity of 90 to 100 clones per million clonotypes, no persistent microchimeric T cell clones were detected. Deep NGS was used in the study to compare the TCR beta repertoires of mothers and children and to look for features that separate related mother-child pairs from unrelated individuals. Mothers averaged 40 +/- 4 years of age and children averaged about 10 +/- 4 years. Libraries were sequenced on Illumina HiSeq 2000 with 100+100 nt paired-end reads after adapter ligation with NEBNext reagents. Mother and child libraries were prepared a month apart and sequenced in separate runs to prevent cross-contamination. For each donor, between about 450,000 and 2,300,000 distinct TCR beta clonotypes were identified. Naive TCR beta clonotypes were estimated from low-frequency clonotypes matched to each donor's FACS-determined naive share, without sorting.

The sample consisted of blood. The chain uses TRBV6-2 or TRBV6-3 and TRBJ1-5, with the identity of the D gene unclear. This receptor was obtained from a boy aged 5-17 years in good health. CDR3 region: CASSVTARGNQPQHF. The bases read TGTGCCAGCAGTGTTACAGCCCGTGGCAATCAGCCCCAGCATTTT.